Below, one T cell receptor beta chain is given with its context. This clone was found a few times. The antigen it binds to is not known. Base qualities are not recorded, but no much larger clone differs from it by a single base. Taken from the germline V gene, the CDR1 and CDR2 loops are SGDLS and YYNGEE. Ends trimmed: V by 0 bases, J by 3 bases; bases unmatched to a gene: 13. Spanning cysteine to phenylalanine, the CDR3 consists of 19 amino acids. Only CDR3 DNA is held: 57 bases, read in frame from base 1. Patients with autoimmune disease history or receiving systemic immunosuppression were excluded from the trial. In every dose cohort, peripheral blood was drawn for TCR sequencing at baseline, cycle 4 day 1, and cycle 7 day 1. The samples were drawn from a first-in-human, open-label, multicenter phase I dose-escalation trial of ivuxolimab. Adults with locally advanced or metastatic melanoma, renal cell carcinoma, hepatocellular carcinoma or head and neck squamous cell carcinoma were enrolled in the trial. CD4+ and CD8+ T cells were sorted separately from peripheral blood before TCR sequencing.

The data originate from a study of OX40 agonist ivuxolimab in advanced cancers. With respect to the entire study: The costimulatory receptor OX40 (CD134) was targeted by ivuxolimab, a fully human IgG2 agonistic monoclonal antibody. Patients were allowed to have had prior anti-PD-1, anti-PD-L1 or anti-CTLA-4 therapy, and approximately 40% of the dose-escalation patients had previously received checkpoint inhibitors. The dose-escalation cohort was around 84% male with a mean age of approximately 60 years, ranging from roughly 20 to 80. Intravenous ivuxolimab was administered to patients every 2 weeks at six dose levels: 0.01, 0.1, 0.3, 1.5, 3 and 10 mg/kg. Of the 52 patients in dose escalation, about 19 had hepatocellular carcinoma, about 15 had melanoma, 9 had renal cell carcinoma and 9 had head and neck cancer. The paper covers the monotherapy dose-escalation part of the phase I ivuxolimab trial, which included N ≈ 54 patients. Partial responses were achieved by three dose-escalation patients, of whom one had hepatocellular carcinoma and two had cutaneous melanoma. The point of sequencing TCRbeta in the periphery was to test whether ivuxolimab changed TCR sequence diversity and drove clonal T-cell expansion. Results and caveats for the whole study, not just this receptor: At doses of 0.1 to 3.0 mg/kg, clonal expansion of both CD4+ and CD8+ T cells in blood was seen between baseline and week 6. On average, CD8+ T cells showed more expanded clones than CD4+ T cells after ivuxolimab. The antigen specificity of the peripheral T cells that underwent clonal expansion was not determined. In partial responders in the 0.1-3.0 mg/kg groups, normalized peripheral clonal expansion was found to be among the lowest, especially among CD8+ T cells. Low levels of normalized T-cell clonal expansion were also shown by some nonresponding patients.

To sequence the TCRbeta CDR3 region, genomic DNA was isolated from the sorted cells. TCRbeta CDR3 regions were sequenced using the immunoSEQ Assay. TCRdb limited this immuneACCESS table to in-frame rearrangements with V and J called. A share of clones is missing; checked studies link under half to unresolved V genes, and the rest is unexplained. This sample gives 25,000 to 35,000 clones in total; roughly 90% of them show up just once. The leading ten clones occupy 25% to 40% of the sample. The sequencing used CD4+ or CD8+ T cells sorted from blood, collected in a trial of the OX40 agonist ivuxolimab. The sequence is built from TRBV9 and TRBJ2-3; 10 central nucleotides agree with TRBD2. This TCR was recovered from an adult with an advanced solid tumor such as melanoma, head and neck, liver or kidney cancer. This receptor carries the CDR3 CASSVEGLALGWGTDTQYF. The DNA is as follows: TGTGCCAGCAGCGTAGAGGGACTAGCGCTAGGGTGGGGTACAGATACGCAGTATTTT.